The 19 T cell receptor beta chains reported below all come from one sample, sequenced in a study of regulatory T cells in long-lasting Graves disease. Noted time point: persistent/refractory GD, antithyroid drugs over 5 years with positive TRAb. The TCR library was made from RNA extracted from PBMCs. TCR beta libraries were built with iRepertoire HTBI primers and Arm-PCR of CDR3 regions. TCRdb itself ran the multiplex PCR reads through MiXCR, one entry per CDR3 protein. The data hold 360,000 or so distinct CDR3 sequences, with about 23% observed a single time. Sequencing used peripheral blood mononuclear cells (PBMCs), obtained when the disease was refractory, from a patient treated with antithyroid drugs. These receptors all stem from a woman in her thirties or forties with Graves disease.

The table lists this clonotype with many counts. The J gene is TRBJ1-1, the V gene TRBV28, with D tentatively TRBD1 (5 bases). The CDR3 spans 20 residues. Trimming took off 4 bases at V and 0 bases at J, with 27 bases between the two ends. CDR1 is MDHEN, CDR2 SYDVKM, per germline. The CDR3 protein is CASSSWRQFNGATLNTEAFF. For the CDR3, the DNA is TGTGCCAGCAGTTCGTGGAGGCAGTTTAATGGGGCAACCCTGAACACTGAAGCTTTCTTT.

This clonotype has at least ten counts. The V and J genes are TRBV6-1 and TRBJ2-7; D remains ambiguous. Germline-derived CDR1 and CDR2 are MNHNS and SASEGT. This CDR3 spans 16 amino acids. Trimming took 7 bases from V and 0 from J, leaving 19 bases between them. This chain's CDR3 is CASKQSQGGSSYEQYF. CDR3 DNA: TGTGCCAGCAAACAATCCCAAGGCGGTAGCTCCTACGAGCAGTACTTC.

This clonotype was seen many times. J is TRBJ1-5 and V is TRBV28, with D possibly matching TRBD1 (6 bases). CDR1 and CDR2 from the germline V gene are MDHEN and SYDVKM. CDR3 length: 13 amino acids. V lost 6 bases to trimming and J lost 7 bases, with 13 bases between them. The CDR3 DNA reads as TGTGCCAGCAGGCCCTCCGGGGGCCAGCCCCAGCATTTT. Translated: CASRPSGGQPQHF.

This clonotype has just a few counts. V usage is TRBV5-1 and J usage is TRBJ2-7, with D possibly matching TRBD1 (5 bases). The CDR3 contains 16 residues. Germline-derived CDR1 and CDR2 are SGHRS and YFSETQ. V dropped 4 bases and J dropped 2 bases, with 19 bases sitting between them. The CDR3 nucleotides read TGCGCCAGCAGCGCAGACCAGGGTTTCTACCCCTACGAGCAGTACTTC. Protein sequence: CASSADQGFYPYEQYF.

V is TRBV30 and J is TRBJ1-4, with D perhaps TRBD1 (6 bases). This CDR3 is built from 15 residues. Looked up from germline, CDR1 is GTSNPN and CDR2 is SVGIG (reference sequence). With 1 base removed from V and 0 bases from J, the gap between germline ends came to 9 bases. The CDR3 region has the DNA TGTGCCTGGAGTGCCGCAGGGGCAACTAATGAAAAACTGTTTTTT. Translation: CAWSAAGATNEKLFF.

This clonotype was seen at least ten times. The CDR3 protein is CASSLVIGGQPQHF. The CDR3 DNA sequence: TGTGCCAGCAGTTTAGTTATAGGGGGTCAGCCCCAGCATTTT. The V call is TRBV28, the J call TRBJ1-5, with TRBD1 as a possible D gene (6 bases). The CDR3 contains 14 residues. Between the trimmed V and J ends, which lost 2 bases and 6 bases, there was a span of 11 bases. From germline, CDR1 is MDHEN and CDR2 SYDVKM.

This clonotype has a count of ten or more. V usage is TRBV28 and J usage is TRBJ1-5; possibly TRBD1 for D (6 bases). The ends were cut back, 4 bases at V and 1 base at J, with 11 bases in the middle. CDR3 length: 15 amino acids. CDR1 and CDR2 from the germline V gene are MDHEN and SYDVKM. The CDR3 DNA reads TGTGCCAGCAGTTCAGGACAGTGGAGCAATCAGCCCCAGCATTTT. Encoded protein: CASSSGQWSNQPQHF.

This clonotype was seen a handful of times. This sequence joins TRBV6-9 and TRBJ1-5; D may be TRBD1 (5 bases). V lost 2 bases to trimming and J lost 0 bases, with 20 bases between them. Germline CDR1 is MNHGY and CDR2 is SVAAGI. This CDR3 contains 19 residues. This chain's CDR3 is CASSYRGFEQPYSNQPQHF. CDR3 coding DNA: TGTGCCAGCAGTTATAGGGGATTTGAGCAGCCATATAGCAATCAGCCCCAGCATTTT.

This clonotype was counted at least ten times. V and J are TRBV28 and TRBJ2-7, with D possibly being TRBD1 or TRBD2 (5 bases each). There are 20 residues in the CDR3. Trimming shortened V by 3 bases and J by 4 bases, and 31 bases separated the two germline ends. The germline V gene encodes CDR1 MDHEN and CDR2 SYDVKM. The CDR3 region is CASSFQLGPLSSGKDYEQYF. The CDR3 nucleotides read TGTGCCAGCAGTTTCCAATTGGGACCGCTCTCGTCAGGGAAGGATTACGAGCAGTACTTC.

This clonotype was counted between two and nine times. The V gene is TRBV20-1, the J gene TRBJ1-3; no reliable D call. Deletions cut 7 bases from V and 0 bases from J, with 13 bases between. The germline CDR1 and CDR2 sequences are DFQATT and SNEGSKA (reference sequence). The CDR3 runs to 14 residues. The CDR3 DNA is TGCAGTGTTAGCGGCAGGCCCTCTGGAAACACCATATATTTT. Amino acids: CSVSGRPSGNTIYF.

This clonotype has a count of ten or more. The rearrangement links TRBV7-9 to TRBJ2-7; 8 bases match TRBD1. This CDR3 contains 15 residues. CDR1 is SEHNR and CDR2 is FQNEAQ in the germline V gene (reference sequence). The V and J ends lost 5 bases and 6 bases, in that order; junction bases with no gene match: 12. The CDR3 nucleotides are TGTGCCAGCAGCGAAGACAGGGGACGACTCTCCGAGCAGTACTTC. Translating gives CASSEDRGRLSEQYF.

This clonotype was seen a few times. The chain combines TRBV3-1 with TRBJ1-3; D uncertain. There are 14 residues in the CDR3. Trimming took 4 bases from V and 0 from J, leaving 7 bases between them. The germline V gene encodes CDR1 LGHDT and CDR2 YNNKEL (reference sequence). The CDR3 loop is CASSPESSGNTIYF. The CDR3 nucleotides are TGTGCCAGCAGCCCGGAATCCTCTGGAAACACCATATATTTT.

The CDR3 region is CSASGPISFSYEQYF. CDR3 in DNA: TGCAGTGCCTCAGGACCGATATCTTTTTCCTACGAGCAGTACTTC. This chain connects TRBV20-1 to TRBJ2-7, with D hard to call. The V end lost 6 bases, the J end lost 1 base, and 19 bases lay between the germline ends. CDR1 DFQATT and CDR2 SNEGSKA come from the germline V gene (reference sequence). This CDR3 has 15 amino acids.

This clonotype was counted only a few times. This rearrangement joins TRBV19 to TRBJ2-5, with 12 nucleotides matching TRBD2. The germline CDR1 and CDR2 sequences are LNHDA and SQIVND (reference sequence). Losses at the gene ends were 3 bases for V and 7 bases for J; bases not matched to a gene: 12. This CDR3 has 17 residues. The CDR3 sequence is CASSMSQTSGSFGTQYF. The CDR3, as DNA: TGTGCCAGTAGTATGTCCCAGACTAGCGGGAGTTTTGGGACCCAGTACTTC.

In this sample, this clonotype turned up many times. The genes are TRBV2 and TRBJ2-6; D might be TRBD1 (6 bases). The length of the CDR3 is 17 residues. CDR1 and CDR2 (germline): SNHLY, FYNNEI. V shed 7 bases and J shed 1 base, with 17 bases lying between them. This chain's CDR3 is CASTGQPTASGANVLTF. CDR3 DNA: TGTGCCAGCACAGGACAGCCAACCGCTTCTGGGGCCAACGTCCTGACTTTC. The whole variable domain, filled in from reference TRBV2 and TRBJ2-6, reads EPEVTQTPSHQVTQMGQEVILRCVPISNHLYFYWYRQILGQKVEFLVSFYNNEISEKSEIFDDQFSVERPDGSNFTLKIRSTKLEDSAMYFCASTGQPTASGANVLTFGAGSRLTVL.

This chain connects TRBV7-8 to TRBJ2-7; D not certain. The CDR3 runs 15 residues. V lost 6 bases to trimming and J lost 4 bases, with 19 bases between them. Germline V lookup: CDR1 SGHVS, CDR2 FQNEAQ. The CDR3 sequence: CASRPRADVIYEQYF. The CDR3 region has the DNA TGTGCCAGCAGACCCCGGGCTGACGTAATTTACGAGCAGTACTTC.

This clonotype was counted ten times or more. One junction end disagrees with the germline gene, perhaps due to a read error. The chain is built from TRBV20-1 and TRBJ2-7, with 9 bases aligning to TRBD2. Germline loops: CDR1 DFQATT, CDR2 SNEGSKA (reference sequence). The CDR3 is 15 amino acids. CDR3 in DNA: TGCAGTGCTGGAGAGGCTGCGGGAGGGCCCTACGAGCAGTACTTC. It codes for CSAGEAAGGPYEQYF.

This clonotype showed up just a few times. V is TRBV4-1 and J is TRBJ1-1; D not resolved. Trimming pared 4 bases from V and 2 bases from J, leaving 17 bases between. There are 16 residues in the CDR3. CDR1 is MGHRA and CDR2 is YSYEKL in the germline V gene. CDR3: CASSRSFRVANTEAFF. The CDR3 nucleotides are TGCGCCAGCAGCCGATCATTCCGGGTTGCAAACACTGAAGCTTTCTTT.

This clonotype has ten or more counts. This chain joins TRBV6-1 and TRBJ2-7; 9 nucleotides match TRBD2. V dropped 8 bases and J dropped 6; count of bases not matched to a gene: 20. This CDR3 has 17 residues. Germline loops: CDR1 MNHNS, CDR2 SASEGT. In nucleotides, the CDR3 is TGTGCCAGCTGCTCTCGAGGGCTAGCGGGACGGGGCCGCGAGCAGTACTTC. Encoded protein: CASCSRGLAGRGREQYF.